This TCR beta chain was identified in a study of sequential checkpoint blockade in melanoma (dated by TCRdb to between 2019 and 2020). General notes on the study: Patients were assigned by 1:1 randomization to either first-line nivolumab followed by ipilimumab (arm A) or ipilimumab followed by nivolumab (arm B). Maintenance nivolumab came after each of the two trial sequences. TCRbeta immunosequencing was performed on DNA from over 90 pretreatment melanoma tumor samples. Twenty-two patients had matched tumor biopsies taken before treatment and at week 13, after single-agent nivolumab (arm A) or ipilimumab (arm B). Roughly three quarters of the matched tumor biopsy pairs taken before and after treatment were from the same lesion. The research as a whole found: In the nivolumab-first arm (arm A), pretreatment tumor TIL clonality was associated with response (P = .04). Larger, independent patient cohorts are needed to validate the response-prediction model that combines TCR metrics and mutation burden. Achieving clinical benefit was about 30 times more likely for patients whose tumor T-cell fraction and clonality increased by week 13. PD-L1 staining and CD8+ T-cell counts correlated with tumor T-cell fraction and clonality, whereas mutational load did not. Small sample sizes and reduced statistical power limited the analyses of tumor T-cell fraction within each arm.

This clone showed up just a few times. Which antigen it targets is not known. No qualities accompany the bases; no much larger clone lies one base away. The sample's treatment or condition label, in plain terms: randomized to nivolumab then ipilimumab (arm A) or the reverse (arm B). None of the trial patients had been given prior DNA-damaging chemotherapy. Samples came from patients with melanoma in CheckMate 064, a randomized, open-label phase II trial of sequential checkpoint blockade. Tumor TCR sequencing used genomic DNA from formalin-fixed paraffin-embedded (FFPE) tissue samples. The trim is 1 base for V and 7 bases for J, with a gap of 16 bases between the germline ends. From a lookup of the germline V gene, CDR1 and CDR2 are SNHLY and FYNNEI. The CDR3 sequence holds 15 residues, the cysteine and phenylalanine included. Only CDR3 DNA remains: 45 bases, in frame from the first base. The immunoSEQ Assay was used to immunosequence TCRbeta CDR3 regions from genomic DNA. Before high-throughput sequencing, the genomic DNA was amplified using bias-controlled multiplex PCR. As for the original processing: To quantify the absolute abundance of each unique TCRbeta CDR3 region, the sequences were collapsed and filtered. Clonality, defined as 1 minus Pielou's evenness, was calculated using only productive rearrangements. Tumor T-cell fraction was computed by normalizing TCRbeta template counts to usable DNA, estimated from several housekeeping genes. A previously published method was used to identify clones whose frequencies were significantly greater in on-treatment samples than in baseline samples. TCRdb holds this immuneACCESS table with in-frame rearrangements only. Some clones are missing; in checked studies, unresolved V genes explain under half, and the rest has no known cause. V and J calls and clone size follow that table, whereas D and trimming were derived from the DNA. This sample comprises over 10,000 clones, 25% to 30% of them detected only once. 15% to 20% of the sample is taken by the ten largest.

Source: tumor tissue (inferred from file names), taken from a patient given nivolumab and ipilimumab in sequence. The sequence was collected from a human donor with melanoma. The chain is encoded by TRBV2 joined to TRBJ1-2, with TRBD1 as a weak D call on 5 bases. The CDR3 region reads CASSEGGGVGSGYTF. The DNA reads TGTGCCAGCAGTGAAGGGGGCGGGGTAGGTTCTGGCTACACCTTC.